The rows below give T cell receptor beta chains drawn from one sample of a study of CD8+ T cells in alopecia areata. Method: immunoSEQ multiplex PCR; TCRdb's copy keeps in-frame clones and lacks some. The table lists around 34,000 clones, around 50% of them singletons. Sequencing was carried out using NKG2D-high CD8+ T cells sorted from blood. The receptors were gathered from a human donor with alopecia areata. The CDR3 runs from the conserved cysteine through the conserved F or W. The order of the fields is J gene, clone size, V gene, D gene, CDR3 DNA, CDR3 protein. D genes are given only for firm matches. The size of a clone is reported for some rows only, either as once, few or many, or as a class for expanded clones.

TRBJ2-7 | NA | TRBV4-1 | NA | TGCGCCAGCAGCCAACAGGGGAGACCCTACGAGCAGTACTTC | CASSQQGRPYEQYF
TRBJ1-1 | NA | TRBV21-1 | NA | TGTGCCAGCACCCCGGGAATAGCGGCGAACACTGAAGCTTTCTTT | CASTPGIAANTEAFF
TRBJ2-3 | NA | TRBV9 | NA | TGTGCCAGCAGCGTAGCGGGACCGGGGCTCACAGATACGCAGTATTTT | CASSVAGPGLTDTQYF
TRBJ2-2 | NA | TRBV28 | NA | TGTGCCAGCAGTTTAGAACCTTCGCAGGTGAACACCGGGGAGCTGTTTTTT | CASSLEPSQVNTGELFF
TRBJ1-1 | NA | TRBV28 | NA | TGTGCCAGCAGTTTAAAGGCACAGTGGGAAGCTTTCTTT | CASSLKAQWEAFF
TRBJ1-1 | few | TRBV18 | NA | TGTGCCAGCTCACCAGAAGCCGACACTGAAGCTTTCTTT | CASSPEADTEAFF
TRBJ2-4 | few | TRBV7-2 | TRBD1 | TGTGCCAGCAGCACTTACAGGGGGCGCTTTACGGTTCAGTACTTC | CASSTYRGRFTVQYF
TRBJ2-5 | NA | TRBV4-2 | TRBD1 | TGTGCCAGCAGCCTTTTGGACAGGGGGTCGGAGACCCAGTACTTC | CASSLLDRGSETQYF
TRBJ1-4 | few | TRBV6-6 | TRBD1 | TGTGCCAGCAGAAAGGACAGGGGAAGTGAAAAACTGTTTTTT | CASRKDRGSEKLFF
TRBJ1-2 | NA | TRBV29-1 | TRBD1 | TGCAGCGTTCGGTCGACAGGGGGAGCTAACTATGGCTACACCTTC | CSVRSTGGANYGYTF